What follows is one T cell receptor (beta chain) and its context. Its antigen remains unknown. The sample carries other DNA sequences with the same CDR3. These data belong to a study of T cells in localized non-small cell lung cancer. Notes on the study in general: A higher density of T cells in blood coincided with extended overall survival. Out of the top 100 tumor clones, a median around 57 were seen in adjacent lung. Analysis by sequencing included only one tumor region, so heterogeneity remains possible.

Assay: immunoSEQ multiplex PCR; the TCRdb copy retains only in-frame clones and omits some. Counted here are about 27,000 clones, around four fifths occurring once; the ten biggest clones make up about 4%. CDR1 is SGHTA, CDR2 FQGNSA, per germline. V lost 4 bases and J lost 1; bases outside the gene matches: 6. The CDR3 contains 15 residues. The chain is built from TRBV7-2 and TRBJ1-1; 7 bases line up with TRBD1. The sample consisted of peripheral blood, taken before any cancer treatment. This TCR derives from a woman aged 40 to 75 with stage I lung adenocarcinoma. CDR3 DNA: TGTGCCAGCAGCTCTACCGACAGGGCGAACACTGAAGCTTTCTTT. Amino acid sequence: CASSSTDRANTEAFF.